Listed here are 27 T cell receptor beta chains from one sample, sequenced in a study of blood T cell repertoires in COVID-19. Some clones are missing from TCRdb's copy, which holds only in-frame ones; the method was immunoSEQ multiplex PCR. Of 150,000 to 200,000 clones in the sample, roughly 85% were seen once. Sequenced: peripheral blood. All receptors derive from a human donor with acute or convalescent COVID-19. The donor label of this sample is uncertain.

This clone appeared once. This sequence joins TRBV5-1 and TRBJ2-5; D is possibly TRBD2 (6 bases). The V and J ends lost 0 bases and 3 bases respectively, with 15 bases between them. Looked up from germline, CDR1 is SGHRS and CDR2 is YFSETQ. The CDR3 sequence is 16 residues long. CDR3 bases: TGCGCCAGCAGCTTGGAAGGAGGGTTAACCAAAGAGACCCAGTACTTC. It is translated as CASSLEGGLTKETQYF.

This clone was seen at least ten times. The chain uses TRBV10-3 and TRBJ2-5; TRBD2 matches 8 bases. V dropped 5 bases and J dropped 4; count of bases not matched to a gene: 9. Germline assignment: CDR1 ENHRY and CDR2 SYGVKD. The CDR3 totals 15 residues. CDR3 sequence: CAISSPAGGLETQYF. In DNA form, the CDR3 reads TGTGCCATCAGTTCCCCCGCGGGGGGCTTAGAGACCCAGTACTTC.

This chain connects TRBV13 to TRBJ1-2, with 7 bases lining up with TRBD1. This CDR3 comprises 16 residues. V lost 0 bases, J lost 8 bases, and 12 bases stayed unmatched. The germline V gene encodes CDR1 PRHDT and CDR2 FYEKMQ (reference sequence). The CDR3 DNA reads TGTGCCAGCAGCTTAGGTAGGACAGGAGGTCATCGGGGCTACACCTTC. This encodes CASSLGRTGGHRGYTF.

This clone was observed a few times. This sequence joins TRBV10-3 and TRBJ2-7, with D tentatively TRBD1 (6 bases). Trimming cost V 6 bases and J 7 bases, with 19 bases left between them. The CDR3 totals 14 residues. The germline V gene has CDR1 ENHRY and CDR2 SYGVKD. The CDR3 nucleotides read TGTGCCATCAGAGCCGGGACACGAGCAGATGAGCAGTACTTC. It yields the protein CAIRAGTRADEQYF.

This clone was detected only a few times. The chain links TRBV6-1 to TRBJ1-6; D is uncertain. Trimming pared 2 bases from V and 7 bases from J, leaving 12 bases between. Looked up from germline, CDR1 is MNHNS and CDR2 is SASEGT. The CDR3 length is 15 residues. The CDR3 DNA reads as TGTGCCAGCAGTGAATATGCGGGTTCCAATTCACCCCTCCACTTT. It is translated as CASSEYAGSNSPLHF.

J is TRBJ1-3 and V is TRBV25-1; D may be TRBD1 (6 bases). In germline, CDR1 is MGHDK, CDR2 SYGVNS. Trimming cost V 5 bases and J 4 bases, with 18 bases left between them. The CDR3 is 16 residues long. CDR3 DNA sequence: TGTGCCAGCAGTCCATCTCAGGGGCGAGCCGGAAACACCATATATTTT. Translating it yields CASSPSQGRAGNTIYF.

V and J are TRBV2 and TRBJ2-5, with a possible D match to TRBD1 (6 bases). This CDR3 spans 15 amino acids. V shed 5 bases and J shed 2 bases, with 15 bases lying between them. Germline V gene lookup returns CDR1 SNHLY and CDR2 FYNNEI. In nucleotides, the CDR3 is TGTGCCAGCAGTCTAGGGGACAAACGGCAAGAGACCCAGTACTTC. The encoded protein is CASSLGDKRQETQYF.

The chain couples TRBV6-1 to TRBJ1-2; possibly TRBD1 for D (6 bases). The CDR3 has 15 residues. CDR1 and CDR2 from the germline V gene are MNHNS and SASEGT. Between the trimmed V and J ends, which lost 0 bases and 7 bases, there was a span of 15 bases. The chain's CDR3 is CASSEAGGSRFGYTF. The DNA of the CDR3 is TGTGCCAGCAGTGAAGCTGGGGGCAGTAGGTTTGGCTACACCTTC.

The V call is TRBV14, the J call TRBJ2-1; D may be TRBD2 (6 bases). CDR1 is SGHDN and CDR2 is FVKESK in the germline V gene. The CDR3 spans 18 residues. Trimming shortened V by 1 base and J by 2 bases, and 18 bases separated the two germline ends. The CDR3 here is CASSQVAAGRFTYNEQFF. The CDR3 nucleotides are TGTGCCAGCAGCCAAGTAGCGGCAGGTCGATTTACCTACAATGAGCAGTTCTTC. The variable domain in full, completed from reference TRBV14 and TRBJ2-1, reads EAGVTQFPSHSVIEKGQTVTLRCDPISGHDNLYWYRRVMGKEIKFLLHFVKESKQDESGMPNNRFLAERTGGTYSTLKVQPAELEDSGVYFCASSQVAAGRFTYNEQFFGPGTRLTVL.

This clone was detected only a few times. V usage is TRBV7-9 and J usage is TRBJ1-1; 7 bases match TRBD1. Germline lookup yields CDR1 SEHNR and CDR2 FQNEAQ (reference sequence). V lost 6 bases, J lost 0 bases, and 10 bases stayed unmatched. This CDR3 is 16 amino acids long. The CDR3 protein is CASRRGDSTMNTEAFF. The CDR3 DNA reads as TGTGCCAGCAGACGTGGGGACAGCACAATGAACACTGAAGCTTTCTTT.

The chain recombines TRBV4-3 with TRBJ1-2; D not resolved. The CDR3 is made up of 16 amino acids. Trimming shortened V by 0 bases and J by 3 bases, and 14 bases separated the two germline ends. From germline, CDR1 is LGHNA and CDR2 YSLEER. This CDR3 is CASSQELKTVYYGYTF. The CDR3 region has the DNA TGCGCCAGCAGCCAAGAGTTAAAAACGGTCTACTATGGCTACACCTTC.

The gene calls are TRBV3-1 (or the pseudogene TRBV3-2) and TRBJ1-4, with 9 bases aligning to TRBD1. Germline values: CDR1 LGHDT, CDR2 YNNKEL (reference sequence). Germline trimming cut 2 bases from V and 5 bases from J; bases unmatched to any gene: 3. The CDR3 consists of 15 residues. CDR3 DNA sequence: TGTGCCAGCAGCCAACCGGGACAGGGAAATGAAAAACTGTTTTTT. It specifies CASSQPGQGNEKLFF.

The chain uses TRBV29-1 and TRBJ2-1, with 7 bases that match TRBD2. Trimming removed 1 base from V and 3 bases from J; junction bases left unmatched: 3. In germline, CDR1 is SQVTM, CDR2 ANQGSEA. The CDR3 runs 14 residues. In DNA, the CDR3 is TGCAGCGTTGAAGCAGGCGGGGGCTACAATGAGCAGTTCTTC. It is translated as CSVEAGGGYNEQFF.

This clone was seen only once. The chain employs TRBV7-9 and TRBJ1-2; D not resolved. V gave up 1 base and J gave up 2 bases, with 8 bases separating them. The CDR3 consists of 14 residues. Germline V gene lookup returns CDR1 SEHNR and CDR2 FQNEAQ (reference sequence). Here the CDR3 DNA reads TGTGCCAGCAGCTTAGGAATAAGCAACTATGGCTACACCTTC. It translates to CASSLGISNYGYTF.

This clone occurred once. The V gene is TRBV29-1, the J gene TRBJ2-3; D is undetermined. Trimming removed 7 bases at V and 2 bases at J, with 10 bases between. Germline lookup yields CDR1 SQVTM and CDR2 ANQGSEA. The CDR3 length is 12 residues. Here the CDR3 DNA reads TGCAGCGCTACACCCCTCACAGATACGCAGTATTTT. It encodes CSATPLTDTQYF.

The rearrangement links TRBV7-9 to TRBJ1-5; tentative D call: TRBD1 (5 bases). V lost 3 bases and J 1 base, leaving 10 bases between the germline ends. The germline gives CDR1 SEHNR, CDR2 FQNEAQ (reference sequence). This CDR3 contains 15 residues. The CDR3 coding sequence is TGTGCCAGCAGCTTGATGGGGGGGAGCAATCAGCCCCAGCATTTT. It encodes CASSLMGGSNQPQHF.

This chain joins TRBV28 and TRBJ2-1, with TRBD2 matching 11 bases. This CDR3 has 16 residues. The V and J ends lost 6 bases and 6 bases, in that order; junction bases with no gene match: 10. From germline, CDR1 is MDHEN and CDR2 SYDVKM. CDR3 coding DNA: TGTGCCAGCAGGGGTCTTAGCGGGGGGGGATTCAATGAGCAGTTCTTC. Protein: CASRGLSGGGFNEQFF.

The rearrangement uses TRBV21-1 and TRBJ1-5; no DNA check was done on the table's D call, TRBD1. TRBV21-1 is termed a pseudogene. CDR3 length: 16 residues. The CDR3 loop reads CASSKDRTGSNQPQHF. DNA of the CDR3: TGTGCCAGCAGCAAAGATAGGACAGGGAGCAATCAGCCCCAGCATTTT.

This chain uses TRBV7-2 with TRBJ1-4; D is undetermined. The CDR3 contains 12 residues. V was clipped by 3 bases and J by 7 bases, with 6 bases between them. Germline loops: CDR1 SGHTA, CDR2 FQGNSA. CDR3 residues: CASSFPLEKLFF. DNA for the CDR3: TGTGCCAGCAGCTTCCCCCTTGAAAAACTGTTTTTT.

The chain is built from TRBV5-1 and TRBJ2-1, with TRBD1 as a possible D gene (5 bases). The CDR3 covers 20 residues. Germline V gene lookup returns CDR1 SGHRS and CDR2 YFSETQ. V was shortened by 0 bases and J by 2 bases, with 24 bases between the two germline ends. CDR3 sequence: CASSLENTPSMQGPYNEQFF. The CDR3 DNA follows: TGCGCCAGCAGCTTGGAAAATACGCCAAGCATGCAGGGCCCCTACAATGAGCAGTTCTTC.

In DNA, the CDR3 is TGTGCCAGCAGATCGGGGGATCCGAACACTGAAGCTTTCTTT. Its protein product is CASRSGDPNTEAFF. The chain has TRBV6-5 and TRBJ1-1; D is perhaps TRBD1 (5 bases). Trimming removed 6 bases at V and 1 base at J, with 12 bases between. Germline V gene sequence: CDR1 MNHEY, CDR2 SVGAGI. This CDR3 is built from 14 residues.

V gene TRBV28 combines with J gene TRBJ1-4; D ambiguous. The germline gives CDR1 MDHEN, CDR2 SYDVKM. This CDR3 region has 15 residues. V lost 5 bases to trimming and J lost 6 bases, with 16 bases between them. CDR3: CASSLPGRSDEKLFF. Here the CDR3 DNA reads TGTGCCAGCAGTCTCCCCGGGAGATCAGATGAAAAACTGTTTTTT.

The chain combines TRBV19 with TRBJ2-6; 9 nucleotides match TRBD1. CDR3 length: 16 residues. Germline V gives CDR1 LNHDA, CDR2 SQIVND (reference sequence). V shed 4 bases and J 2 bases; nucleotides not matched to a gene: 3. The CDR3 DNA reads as TGTGCCAGTAGTACACAGGGGGCGACTGGGGCCAACGTCCTGACTTTC. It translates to CASSTQGATGANVLTF.

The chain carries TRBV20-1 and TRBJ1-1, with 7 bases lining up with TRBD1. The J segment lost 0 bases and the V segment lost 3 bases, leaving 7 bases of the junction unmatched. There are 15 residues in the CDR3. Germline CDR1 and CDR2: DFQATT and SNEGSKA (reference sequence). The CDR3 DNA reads TGCAGTGCTAGTCTTTCGGGACAGTTGAACACTGAAGCTTTCTTT. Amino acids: CSASLSGQLNTEAFF.

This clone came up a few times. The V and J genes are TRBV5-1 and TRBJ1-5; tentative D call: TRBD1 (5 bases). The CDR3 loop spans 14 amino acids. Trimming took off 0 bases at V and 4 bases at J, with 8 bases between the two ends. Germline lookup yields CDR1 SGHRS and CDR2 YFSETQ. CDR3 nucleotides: TGCGCCAGCAGCTTGGGACGGGGGAATCAGCCCCAGCATTTT. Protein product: CASSLGRGNQPQHF.

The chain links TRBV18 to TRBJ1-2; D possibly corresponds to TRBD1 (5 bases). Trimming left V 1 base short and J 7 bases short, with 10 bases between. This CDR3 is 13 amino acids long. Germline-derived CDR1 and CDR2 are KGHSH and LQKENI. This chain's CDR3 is CASSPQGASGYTF. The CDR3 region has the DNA TGTGCCAGCTCACCACAAGGGGCCAGTGGCTACACCTTC.

In nucleotides, the CDR3 is TGCGCCAGCAGCTTACAGGGGAGCACCGGGGAGCTGTTTTTT. This translates into CASSLQGSTGELFF. The chain combines TRBV5-1 with TRBJ2-2; 7 bases agree with TRBD1. With 2 bases clipped from V and 4 bases from J, the junction kept 2 bases outside the gene matches. The CDR3 contains 14 residues. Germline values: CDR1 SGHRS, CDR2 YFSETQ.